A single sample gave rise to the 29 T cell receptor beta chains below, sequenced in a study of Ad26.COV2.S vaccination and SARS-CoV-2 variants (dated by TCRdb to the early 2020s). The sample's treatment or condition label is to be understood as: around 19 received Ad26.COV2.S at low or high dose, single or two shots; 5 received placebo; per-sample allocation not given. Repertoires of vaccine and placebo recipients were sequenced from samples taken on day 63 after the first injection. To prepare the library, the immunoSEQ multiplex PCR assay was applied. The source is immuneACCESS, and TCRdb retained only in-frame sequences with V and J called. Part of the clones is not carried over; for the studies checked, unresolved V genes explain less than half of this, and the remainder is unexplained. This sample comprises fewer than 800,000 clones, about 89% of them detected only once. About 1.5% of the sample rests with the top ten.

The sequencing used peripheral blood, collected in a trial of Ad26.COV2.S vaccine versus placebo. The receptors were gathered from a person between 18 and 60 years old who received the Ad26.COV2.S COVID-19 vaccine or a placebo.

The chain combines TRBV14 with TRBJ2-7, with D possibly called TRBD1 or TRBD2 (5 bases each). The germline V and J ends were trimmed by 3 bases and 3 bases, with 12 bases remaining between them. The CDR3 is 14 residues long. CDR1 is SGHDN and CDR2 is FVKESK in the germline V gene. CDR3 bases: TGTGCCAGCAGCCAGGGTTTGAGGGGCTACGAGCAGTACTTC. This translates into CASSQGLRGYEQYF.

The chain has TRBV6-5 and TRBJ1-3; no reliable D call. This CDR3 has 14 residues. Germline CDR1 reads MNHEY; CDR2 reads SVGAGI. The V end lost 2 bases, the J end lost 7 bases, and 12 bases lay between the germline ends. This CDR3 reads CASSYGSLGNTIYF. The DNA for the CDR3 is TGTGCCAGCAGTTACGGGTCTTTGGGGAACACCATATATTTT.

In its sample, this clone was seen once. The chain joins TRBV5-4 to TRBJ1-5; TRBD1 might be the D (6 bases). The germline V gene encodes CDR1 SGHNT and CDR2 YYREEE (reference sequence). The CDR3 runs 14 residues. V shed 2 bases and J shed 3 bases, with 9 bases lying between them. CDR3 in amino acids: CASSLGGFNQPQHF. DNA of the CDR3: TGTGCCAGCAGCTTAGGGGGATTCAATCAGCCCCAGCATTTT.

This rearrangement joins TRBV15 to TRBJ1-4; D is uncertain. The ends were cut back, 0 bases at V and 6 bases at J, with 8 bases in the middle. This CDR3 has 14 residues. The germline V gene has CDR1 LNHNV and CDR2 YYDKDF (reference sequence). This CDR3 reads CATSRDLVDEKLFF. The CDR3 bases are TGTGCCACCAGCAGAGATCTGGTGGATGAAAAACTGTTTTTT. Supplemented by reference TRBV15 and TRBJ1-4, the full variable domain reads DAMVIQNPRYQVTQFGKPVTLSCSQTLNHNVMYWYQQKSSQAPKLLFHYYDKDFNNEADTPDNFQSRRPNTSFCFLDIRSPGLGDTAMYLCATSRDLVDEKLFFGSGTQLSVL.

The chain couples TRBV6-6 to TRBJ2-5, with 9 bases that match TRBD1. Germline lookup yields CDR1 MNHNY and CDR2 SVGAGI (reference sequence). The CDR3 loop spans 14 amino acids. V shed 6 bases, J shed 4 bases, and the junction held 6 bases outside the gene matches. The CDR3, as DNA: TGTGCCAGCAGCACGGACAGGGGCAGAGAGACCCAGTACTTC. This translates into CASSTDRGRETQYF.

V is TRBV4-1 and J is TRBJ1-4; 7 nucleotides match TRBD1. The CDR3 sequence is 13 residues long. Unmatched junction bases numbered 2, after V lost 6 bases and J lost 4 bases. CDR1 and CDR2 (germline): MGHRA, YSYEKL. The CDR3 loop reads CASRRGRNEKLFF. Here the CDR3 DNA reads TGCGCCAGCAGGAGGGGGCGTAATGAAAAACTGTTTTTT.

The chain has TRBV27 and TRBJ2-7; TRBD1 aligns across 9 bases. The CDR3 is 15 residues long. The V gene's germline CDR1 is MNHEY and CDR2 SMNVEV (reference sequence). Unmatched junction bases numbered 7, after V lost 6 bases and J lost 1 base. In DNA form, the CDR3 reads TGTGCCAGCAGACCCCGGACAGGGGCATCCTACGAGCAGTACTTC. This sequence encodes CASRPRTGASYEQYF.

V gene TRBV19 combines with J gene TRBJ2-1, with 11 nucleotides matching TRBD2. Germline CDR1 and CDR2: LNHDA and SQIVND (reference sequence). The CDR3 extends over 16 amino acids. Trimming at V came to 3 bases and at J to 2 bases, leaving 3 bases not matched to a gene. The CDR3 reads CASSMSSGRPYNEQFF. CDR3 nucleotides: TGTGCCAGTAGTATGTCTAGCGGGAGGCCCTACAATGAGCAGTTCTTC.

The genes are TRBV20-1 and TRBJ1-5; D ambiguous. This CDR3 spans 13 amino acids. The V and J ends lost 3 bases and 4 bases respectively, with 10 bases between them. Germline CDR1 DFQATT, CDR2 SNEGSKA (reference sequence). The CDR3 spells CSASRAVNQPQHF. In nucleotides, the CDR3 is TGCAGTGCTAGTAGGGCAGTAAATCAGCCCCAGCATTTT.

Comments on this clone: The junction departs from germline at one end; a sequencing error may be responsible. CDR3 amino acids: CASSIYSSEQYF. CDR3 bases: TGTGCCAGTAGTATCTATTCCTCCGAGCAGTACTTC. V gene TRBV19 combines with J gene TRBJ2-7; D is ambiguous. Germline V gene sequence: CDR1 LNHDA, CDR2 SQIVND (reference sequence). The CDR3 spans 12 residues. Full variable domain (outside the CDR3, taken from reference TRBV19 and TRBJ2-7): DGGITQSPKYLFRKEGQNVTLSCEQNLNHDAMYWYRQDPGQGLRLIYYSQIVNDFQKGDIAEGYSVSREKKESFPLTVTSAQKNPTAFYLCASSIYSSEQYFGPGTRLTVT.

Only a few counts were recorded for this clone. This chain joins TRBV4-3 and TRBJ1-6; the D is unclear. This CDR3 region has 16 residues. Trimming cost V 3 bases and J 7 bases, with 16 bases left between them. Germline V gene sequence: CDR1 LGHNA, CDR2 YSLEER. CDR3 in amino acids: CASSHSGPWVNSPLHF. The CDR3 region has the DNA TGCGCCAGCAGCCACTCCGGGCCCTGGGTAAATTCACCCCTCCACTTT.

The chain recombines TRBV19 with TRBJ2-2; D remains ambiguous. Germline assignment: CDR1 LNHDA and CDR2 SQIVND (reference sequence). V lost 7 bases and J lost 3, with 12 bases in between. The CDR3 runs to 14 residues. CDR3 nucleotides: TGTGCCAGTACCCCTCCAGCCGACACCGGGGAGCTGTTTTTT. Translated: CASTPPADTGELFF.

The rearrangement links TRBV5-1 to TRBJ2-3; D may correspond to TRBD1 or TRBD2 (5 bases each). The germline CDR1 and CDR2 sequences are SGHRS and YFSETQ. This CDR3 region has 16 residues. The ends were cut back, 0 bases at V and 1 base at J, with 12 bases in the middle. In DNA, the CDR3 is TGCGCCAGCAGCTTGGACGGGATGGGGGGCACAGATACGCAGTATTTT. Translation gives CASSLDGMGGTDTQYF.

This rearrangement joins TRBV25-1 to TRBJ2-1; possibly TRBD2 for D (5 bases). Deletions cut 5 bases from V and 3 bases from J, with 20 bases between. This CDR3 comprises 17 residues. CDR1 MGHDK and CDR2 SYGVNS come from the germline V gene. The CDR3 DNA follows: TGTGCCAGCAGTCCTTCCGCCGGGGAACATGACTACAATGAGCAGTTCTTC. Protein product: CASSPSAGEHDYNEQFF.

Here the CDR3 DNA reads TGTGCCAGCAGACCCCCAGGGGGGTACCACGAGCAGTACTTC. Residues: CASRPPGGYHEQYF. The chain employs TRBV11-2 and TRBJ2-7; D might be TRBD1 (7 bases). V was clipped by 6 bases and J by 5 bases, with 17 bases between them. Germline CDR1 SGHAT, CDR2 FQNNGV. This CDR3 is built from 14 residues. The full variable domain, completed using reference TRBV11-2 and TRBJ2-7, is EAGVAQSPRYKIIEKRQSVAFWCNPISGHATLYWYQQILGQGPKLLIQFQNNGVVDDSQLPKDRFSAERLKGVDSTLKIQPAKLEDSAVYLCASRPPGGYHEQYFGPGTRLTVT.

The CDR3 spells CASSSRTGGNTIYF. CDR3 in DNA: TGTGCCAGCAGCTCGCGGACAGGTGGAAACACCATATATTTT. The V gene is TRBV7-9, the J gene TRBJ1-3; TRBD1 matches 7 bases. Germline assignment: CDR1 SEHNR and CDR2 FQNEAQ (reference sequence). This CDR3 comprises 14 residues. Unmatched junction bases numbered 3, after V lost 4 bases and J lost 3 bases.

The rearrangement uses TRBV7-8 and TRBJ2-2, with D possibly being TRBD1 or TRBD2 (5 bases each). CDR1 and CDR2 (germline): SGHVS, FQNEAQ. Deletions cut 3 bases from V and 5 bases from J, with 13 bases between. This CDR3 contains 15 residues. The CDR3 coding sequence is TGTGCCAGCAGCTTTGGGGGATTCGGAACCGGGGAGCTGTTTTTT. This codes for CASSFGGFGTGELFF.

V is TRBV18 and J is TRBJ1-1; 7 bases align to TRBD1. V dropped 1 base and J dropped 5; count of bases not matched to a gene: 4. CDR1 and CDR2 (germline): KGHSH, LQKENI. The CDR3 runs 14 residues. CDR3 in amino acids: CASSPRDRATEAFF. The DNA of the CDR3 is TGTGCCAGCTCACCACGTGACAGGGCAACTGAAGCTTTCTTT. Full variable domain (rest looked up from reference TRBV18 and TRBJ1-1): NAGVMQNPRHLVRRRGQEARLRCSPMKGHSHVYWYRQLPEEGLKFMVYLQKENIIDESGMPKERFSAEFPKEGPSILRIQQVVRGDSAAYFCASSPRDRATEAFFGQGTRLTVV.

V gene TRBV29-1 combines with J gene TRBJ1-5, with D perhaps TRBD1 (6 bases). The CDR3 extends over 12 amino acids. Trimming shortened V by 7 bases and J by 4 bases, and 11 bases separated the two germline ends. CDR1 and CDR2 (germline): SQVTM, ANQGSEA. In DNA, the CDR3 is TGCAGCGGAGCCACAGGGAATCAGCCCCAGCATTTT. Its protein is CSGATGNQPQHF.

The J gene is TRBJ2-1, the V gene TRBV24-1; D is perhaps TRBD1 or TRBD2 (5 bases each). V lost 10 bases and J lost 8, with 14 bases in between. This CDR3 has 12 amino acids. The germline V gene has CDR1 KGHDR and CDR2 SFDVKD. The CDR3 DNA reads as TGTGCCACGGGGACCCCGTCGGATGAGCAGTTCTTC. Protein product: CATGTPSDEQFF.

The chain links TRBV11-2 to TRBJ2-3; 12 positions match TRBD1. The CDR3 length is 19 residues. The V gene end was trimmed by 4 bases and the J gene end by 3 bases; junction bases not matched to a gene: 14. CDR1 and CDR2 from the germline V gene are SGHAT and FQNNGV. The CDR3 spells CASSSLGWRDRGRTDTQYF. The DNA of the CDR3 is TGTGCCAGCAGCTCCCTGGGGTGGCGGGACAGGGGGCGAACAGATACGCAGTATTTT. The full variable domain, with the rest looked up from reference TRBV11-2 and TRBJ2-3, is EAGVAQSPRYKIIEKRQSVAFWCNPISGHATLYWYQQILGQGPKLLIQFQNNGVVDDSQLPKDRFSAERLKGVDSTLKIQPAKLEDSAVYLCASSSLGWRDRGRTDTQYFGPGTRLTVL.

V usage is TRBV3-1 (or the pseudogene TRBV3-2) and J usage is TRBJ1-1; no clear D. In germline, CDR1 is LGHDT, CDR2 YNNKEL (reference sequence). The CDR3 totals 14 residues. Trimming removed 5 bases at V and 2 bases at J, with 12 bases between. In nucleotides, the CDR3 is TGTGCCAGCAGCTCGTGGTCCCGTAACACTGAAGCTTTCTTT. It is translated as CASSSWSRNTEAFF.

The gene calls are TRBV5-1 and TRBJ2-2; D might be TRBD2 (5 bases). The CDR3 length is 18 residues. V was clipped by 4 bases and J by 0 bases, with 19 bases between them. CDR1 SGHRS and CDR2 YFSETQ come from the germline V gene. The CDR3 sequence: CASSVALTGTSNTGELFF. The DNA of the CDR3 is TGCGCCAGCAGCGTGGCGCTGACGGGAACCTCGAACACCGGGGAGCTGTTTTTT.

This clone was seen just once. The V and J genes are TRBV12-5 and TRBJ2-3; D is unresolved. V was trimmed by 0 bases and J by 5 bases, leaving 12 bases between them. Germline assignment: CDR1 LGHNT and CDR2 FRNRAP. The CDR3 is 15 residues long. CDR3 nucleotides: TGTGCTAGTGGTTTGGTACCGGGCTTCAGAGATACGCAGTATTTT. It encodes CASGLVPGFRDTQYF.

The rearrangement links TRBV12-3 or TRBV12-4 to TRBJ1-2, with no clear D. The CDR3 has 13 amino acids. The V and J ends lost 1 base and 8 bases respectively, with 11 bases between them. The CDR3 bases are TGTGCCAGCAGTTTAGACCCCAGGCGGGGCTACACCTTC. Protein: CASSLDPRRGYTF.

The chain links TRBV10-1 to TRBJ2-1; D gene uncertain. The CDR3 has 13 amino acids. Germline V lookup: CDR1 WNHNN, CDR2 SYGVQD (reference sequence). The V and J ends lost 6 bases and 10 bases respectively, with 16 bases between them. As DNA, the CDR3 is TGCGCCAGCAGCGCCCCTTCAACGAGGGAGCAGTTCTTC. Its protein is CASSAPSTREQFF.

The V gene is TRBV6-2 or TRBV6-3, the J gene TRBJ1-2; D possibly corresponds to TRBD1 (6 bases). The CDR3 runs 12 residues. Germline V gene sequence: CDR1 MNHEY, CDR2 SVGEGT. The V end was cut by 5 bases, the J end by 4 bases, with 8 bases between. The CDR3 DNA reads TGTGCCAGCAGTGACAGGAGCTATGGCTACACCTTC. It yields the protein CASSDRSYGYTF.

The rearrangement links TRBV2 to TRBJ2-1; D remains ambiguous. The CDR3 extends over 13 amino acids. Trimming removed 7 bases from V and 4 bases from J, with 11 bases in between. CDR1 SNHLY and CDR2 FYNNEI come from the germline V gene. In DNA form, the CDR3 reads TGTGCCAGCAATCTAGACTCGTACAATGAGCAGTTCTTC. Amino acid sequence: CASNLDSYNEQFF.

The rearrangement uses TRBV6-5 and TRBJ2-2; TRBD1 matches at 7 bases. The germline gives CDR1 MNHEY, CDR2 SVGAGI. The CDR3 totals 15 residues. V was clipped by 7 bases and J by 5 bases; unmatched bases: 10. The chain's CDR3 is CASTMTGRGTGELFF. The CDR3 nucleotides are TGTGCCAGCACTATGACAGGGAGAGGAACCGGGGAGCTGTTTTTT.